These 30 T cell receptor beta chains came from one sample sequenced in a study of T-cell reconstitution after alpha-beta-depleted transplantation in children. Using unique molecular identifiers, the investigators prepared the TCRbeta library. MiXCR, run by TCRdb on the PCR reads, gives a single entry per CDR3 protein. Counted here are approximately 350,000 distinct CDR3 sequences, 10% to 15% occurring once; the ten biggest clones make up roughly 4.5%. Sequencing used PBMCs, obtained from the stem cell graft. All receptors come from a human donor who donated a stem cell graft to a child with Fanconi anemia.

The chain joins TRBV12-3 or TRBV12-4 to TRBJ1-2; unclear D gene. CDR3 length: 13 amino acids. V was trimmed by 6 bases and J by 8 bases, leaving 16 bases between them. The CDR3 loop is CASSPTTGKGYTF. The CDR3 region has the DNA TGTGCCAGCAGCCCAACAACGGGTAAGGGCTACACCTTC.

V is TRBV28 and J is TRBJ2-7; D perhaps matches TRBD1 (7 bases). The CDR3 contains 14 residues. CDR1 and CDR2 from the germline V gene are MDHEN and SYDVKM. V was cut by 8 bases and J by 5 bases, with 19 bases left in between. Written as DNA, the CDR3 is TGTGCCAGCGGAATTGGAGGGGGCTTCGACGAGCAGTACTTC. Protein: CASGIGGGFDEQYF. Combining the CDR3 with reference TRBV28 and TRBJ2-7 gives the whole variable domain DVKVTQSSRYLVKRTGEKVFLECVQDMDHENMFWYRQDPGLGLRLIYFSYDVKMKEKGDIPEGYSVSREKKERFSLILESASTNQTSMYLCASGIGGGFDEQYFGPGTRLTVT.

This clonotype was found many times. The rearrangement uses TRBV12-3 or TRBV12-4 and TRBJ1-3; tentatively, D is TRBD1 (5 bases). Trimming shortened V by 4 bases and J by 2 bases, and 6 bases separated the two germline ends. The CDR3 consists of 13 residues. CDR3 in DNA: TGTGCCAGCAGTTGGGGGACTGGAAACACCATATATTTT. Protein sequence: CASSWGTGNTIYF.

The table lists this clonotype with a few counts. V and J are TRBV9 and TRBJ1-2; D remains unclear. Germline values: CDR1 SGDLS, CDR2 YYNGEE. Between the trimmed V and J ends, which lost 1 base and 2 bases, there was a span of 6 bases. CDR3 size: 13 residues. CDR3 region: CASSVNINYGYTF. Written as DNA, the CDR3 is TGTGCCAGCAGCGTAAACATCAACTATGGCTACACCTTC.

The genes are TRBV1 and TRBJ2-6; the D call of TRBD1 is as the table states it, not checked on the DNA. TRBV1 is a listed pseudogene. The CDR3 totals 18 residues. The CDR3 bases are TGTACCAGCTGCCGGGCCGCCCTTGACTTCTCTGGGGCCAACGTCCTGACTTTC. Protein product: CTSCRAALDFSGANVLTF.

This clonotype has ten or more counts. The rearrangement joins TRBV12-3 or TRBV12-4 to TRBJ2-1; no definite D call. The CDR3 is 11 amino acids. V was clipped by 4 bases and J by 10 bases, with 8 bases between them. The DNA for the CDR3 is TGTGCCAGCAGTTCCGTGATGGAGCAGTTCTTC. This codes for CASSSVMEQFF.

This clonotype came up many times. The chain has TRBV3-1 and TRBJ2-1; D not certain. This CDR3 has 14 residues. V was clipped by 7 bases and J by 6 bases, with 16 bases between them. Per the germline V gene, CDR1 is LGHDT and CDR2 is YNNKEL (reference sequence). CDR3 sequence (DNA): TGTGCCAGCACCGAAAGGGTACTCTTCAATGAGCAGTTCTTC. Translation: CASTERVLFNEQFF.

This clonotype was seen a handful of times. The chain couples TRBV18 to TRBJ2-5; 11 bases align to TRBD2. The V gene end was trimmed by 2 bases and the J gene end by 1 base; junction bases not matched to a gene: 3. This CDR3 is 16 amino acids long. CDR1 KGHSH and CDR2 LQKENI come from the germline V gene. Here the CDR3 reads CASSPTLAGGQETQYF. The CDR3 bases are TGTGCCAGCTCACCAACGCTAGCGGGGGGCCAAGAGACCCAGTACTTC.

CDR3 DNA: TGTGCCAGCAGCTTAGCTATCGGCGAGCGGGGGGGCCCGGAGACCCAGTACTTC. This translates into CASSLAIGERGGPETQYF. The chain has TRBV7-2 and TRBJ2-5; 10 positions match TRBD2. The CDR3 spans 18 residues. V gave up 0 bases and J gave up 5 bases; unmatched junction bases: 12. The germline gives CDR1 SGHTA, CDR2 FQGNSA.

This clonotype showed up many times. The genes are TRBV7-2 and TRBJ2-1; D perhaps matches TRBD1 (6 bases). The germline V gene has CDR1 SGHTA and CDR2 FQGNSA. This CDR3 comprises 11 residues. The germline V and J ends were trimmed by 2 bases and 12 bases, with 8 bases remaining between them. The CDR3 protein is CASSLQGRQFF. For the CDR3, the DNA is TGTGCCAGCAGCTTACAGGGGAGGCAGTTCTTC.

This clonotype appeared a few times. The chain recombines TRBV27 with TRBJ1-1, with a weak D call TRBD1 (6 bases). This CDR3 is 15 amino acids long. CDR1 is MNHEY, CDR2 SMNVEV, per germline (reference sequence). V lost 5 bases to trimming and J lost 0 bases, with 13 bases between them. The CDR3 DNA reads as TGTGCCAGCAGTGAGGACAGAACCCTGAACACTGAAGCTTTCTTT. Translated: CASSEDRTLNTEAFF.

The J gene is TRBJ2-4, the V gene TRBV21-1. TRBV21-1 is annotated as a pseudogene. This CDR3 has 17 amino acids. Here the CDR3 reads CASSKDFQNLAKNIQYF. The CDR3 DNA is TGTGCCAGCAGCAAAGATTTCCAAAACCTAGCCAAAAACATTCAGTACTTC.

This clonotype came up a few times. CDR3 in DNA: TGTGCCAGCAGCCCTTGGACTAGCTCGGAGACCCAGTACTTC. Encoded protein: CASSPWTSSETQYF. The chain uses TRBV9 and TRBJ2-5, with TRBD2 identical over 8 bases. Germline assignment: CDR1 SGDLS and CDR2 YYNGEE. CDR3 length: 14 residues. The J segment lost 5 bases and the V segment lost 4 bases, leaving 7 bases of the junction unmatched.

This clonotype was seen at least ten times. The chain has TRBV29-1 and TRBJ2-7, with 10 bases matching TRBD1. Unmatched junction bases numbered 5, after V lost 6 bases and J lost 3 bases. The CDR3 is 13 residues long. Germline CDR1 reads SQVTM; CDR2 reads ANQGSEA. The CDR3 nucleotides read TGCAGCGTCGTGGACAGGGGGGGCTACGAGCAGTACTTC. It specifies CSVVDRGGYEQYF.

The rearrangement uses TRBV11-2 and TRBJ2-1, with 15 bases matching TRBD2. The CDR3 is made up of 16 amino acids. V dropped 2 bases and J dropped 13; count of bases not matched to a gene: 9. Germline CDR1 reads SGHAT; CDR2 reads FQNNGV. In nucleotides, the CDR3 is TGTGCCAGCAGCTTAAGAAGGACTAGCGGGGGGGGCGGTCAGTTCTTC. Translation: CASSLRRTSGGGGQFF.

The chain links TRBV6-5 to TRBJ1-1, with D uncertain. Per germline, CDR1 MNHEY and CDR2 SVGAGI. CDR3 length equals 14 residues. The V gene lost 0 bases and the J gene lost 1 base, with 6 bases spanning the gap. The CDR3 protein is CASSYSNKNTEAFF. The CDR3 DNA reads TGTGCCAGCAGTTACTCGAACAAGAACACTGAAGCTTTCTTT.

V usage is TRBV7-9 and J usage is TRBJ1-1; no reliable D call. Germline V gives CDR1 SEHNR, CDR2 FQNEAQ (reference sequence). V was cut by 2 bases and J by 3 bases, with 13 bases left in between. CDR3 length: 15 amino acids. CDR3 region: CASSLMGFGDTEAFF. The CDR3 DNA reads TGTGCCAGCAGCTTAATGGGTTTCGGGGACACTGAAGCTTTCTTT.

The chain combines TRBV5-1 with TRBJ1-1; 8 bases are shared with TRBD1. The CDR3 length is 15 residues. After removal of 4 bases from V and 1 base from J, the junction contained 6 bases not matched to a gene. CDR1 is SGHRS and CDR2 is YFSETQ in the germline V gene. The CDR3 sequence: CASSQVTGANTEAFF. The CDR3 nucleotides are TGCGCCAGCAGCCAGGTGACAGGGGCGAACACTGAAGCTTTCTTT.

This clonotype showed up just a few times. This chain uses TRBV12-3 or TRBV12-4 with TRBJ1-5; no clear D gene. V lost 6 bases, J lost 8 bases, and 11 bases lay in between. CDR3 length: 12 residues. CDR3 in DNA: TGTGCCAGCAGGAACAGCTCGGAGCCCCAGCATTTT. The encoded protein is CASRNSSEPQHF.

The rearrangement uses TRBV27 and TRBJ1-5; D might be TRBD1 (5 bases). From germline, CDR1 is MNHEY and CDR2 SMNVEV (reference sequence). V was pared by 8 bases and J by 4 bases, with 12 bases between. The CDR3 loop spans 13 amino acids. The CDR3 reads CASRGGLNQPQHF. The CDR3 coding sequence is TGTGCCAGCCGGGGCGGTTTAAATCAGCCCCAGCATTTT.

The chain employs TRBV6-1 and TRBJ1-1, with TRBD1 identical over 7 bases. Per germline, CDR1 MNHNS and CDR2 SASEGT. The junction had 18 bases not matched to a gene; V was cut back by 5 bases and J by 0 bases. This CDR3 is built from 19 residues. CDR3: CASSLRGNTIHPMNTEAFF. The CDR3 nucleotides are TGTGCCAGCAGTCTCAGGGGGAACACAATACACCCTATGAACACTGAAGCTTTCTTT.

CDR3 bases: TGTGCCAGCAGTGGCAGCAGGGGGTCTATCGGGGAGCTGTTTTTT. Amino acids: CASSGSRGSIGELFF. The V and J genes are TRBV2 and TRBJ2-2, with 7 nucleotides matching TRBD1. Trimming took 4 bases from V and 7 from J; bases not matched to a gene: 9. CDR3 length: 15 amino acids. CDR1 is SNHLY and CDR2 is FYNNEI in the germline V gene.

For the CDR3, the DNA is TGTGCCATCGGACAGGGGCTCTCGTATGGCTACACCTTC. Its protein is CAIGQGLSYGYTF. The chain uses TRBV12-3 or TRBV12-4 and TRBJ1-2, with 9 positions matching TRBD1. This CDR3 contains 13 residues. The V gene end was trimmed by 10 bases and the J gene end by 5 bases; junction bases not matched to a gene: 8.

There are many counts of this clonotype. The chain combines TRBV20-1 with TRBJ2-1, with 7 bases matching TRBD1. With V trimmed by 6 bases and J by 4 bases, 9 bases remained unmatched. The CDR3 is made up of 14 amino acids. The germline gives CDR1 DFQATT, CDR2 SNEGSKA (reference sequence). The chain's CDR3 is CSAPGQRSYNEQFF. The CDR3 nucleotides are TGCAGTGCCCCGGGACAGAGGAGTTACAATGAGCAGTTCTTC.

This chain uses TRBV5-1 with TRBJ2-1; weak D call: TRBD1 (6 bases). Trimming took 4 bases from V and 5 from J, leaving 16 bases between them. This CDR3 contains 15 residues. Germline CDR1 and CDR2: SGHRS and YFSETQ. The CDR3 DNA sequence: TGCGCCAGCAGCGTTAAACAGGGTGGCAACAATGAGCAGTTCTTC. Translation: CASSVKQGGNNEQFF.

V usage is TRBV10-3 and J usage is TRBJ1-2; 9 nucleotides align to TRBD1. CDR1 ENHRY and CDR2 SYGVKD come from the germline V gene. The CDR3 totals 13 residues. The trim removed 6 bases at V and 8 bases at J, leaving 7 bases unmatched. The CDR3 here is CAISPDRGSGYTF. The CDR3 DNA sequence: TGTGCCATCAGCCCCGACAGGGGGAGCGGCTACACCTTC.

This clonotype came up a few times. This chain uses TRBV5-1 with TRBJ1-3; D is perhaps TRBD1 (6 bases). Trimming cost V 1 base and J 2 bases, with 10 bases left between them. The CDR3 length is 15 residues. The germline gives CDR1 SGHRS, CDR2 YFSETQ. As DNA, the CDR3 is TGCGCCAGCAGCTTGCAACAGGGACCTGGAAACACCATATATTTT. It translates to CASSLQQGPGNTIYF.

This clonotype has more than one count but fewer than ten. The chain employs TRBV28 and TRBJ1-5, with unresolved D. Per germline, CDR1 MDHEN and CDR2 SYDVKM. The CDR3 runs to 14 residues. V dropped 6 bases and J dropped 3 bases, with 12 bases sitting between them. The CDR3 nucleotides are TGTGCCAGCAGGTCCGCAGGAATCAATCAGCCCCAGCATTTT. It yields the protein CASRSAGINQPQHF.

The chain combines TRBV29-1 with TRBJ1-1; D is unresolved. Trimming removed 7 bases at V and 3 bases at J, with 12 bases between. CDR1 SQVTM and CDR2 ANQGSEA come from the germline V gene. The CDR3 covers 12 residues. CDR3 region: CSASHGDTEAFF. In nucleotides, the CDR3 is TGCAGCGCCTCTCACGGGGACACTGAAGCTTTCTTT.

This clonotype was counted a few times. This chain connects TRBV11-2 to TRBJ2-5; 10 nucleotides match TRBD2. Germline CDR1 reads SGHAT; CDR2 reads FQNNGV. The V gene end was trimmed by 4 bases and the J gene end by 2 bases; junction bases not matched to a gene: 7. The CDR3 totals 16 residues. The CDR3, as DNA: TGTGCCAGCAGCTCCTTAGCGGGGGGTCCACAAGAGACCCAGTACTTC. It is translated as CASSSLAGGPQETQYF.